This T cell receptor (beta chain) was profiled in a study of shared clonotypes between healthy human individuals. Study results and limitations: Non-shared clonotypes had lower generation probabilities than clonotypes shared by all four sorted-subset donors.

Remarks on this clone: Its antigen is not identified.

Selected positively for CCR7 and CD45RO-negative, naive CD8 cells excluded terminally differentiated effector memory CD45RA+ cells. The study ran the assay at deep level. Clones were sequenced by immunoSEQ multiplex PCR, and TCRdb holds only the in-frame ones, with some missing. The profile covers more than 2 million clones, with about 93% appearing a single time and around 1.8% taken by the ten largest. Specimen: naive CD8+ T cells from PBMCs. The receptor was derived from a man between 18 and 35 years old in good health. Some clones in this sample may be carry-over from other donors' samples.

CDR3 coding DNA: TGTGCCAGCAGAACCCCGCCAGGCAATGAGCAGTTCTTC. It yields the protein CASRTPPGNEQFF. The V and J genes are TRBV7-9 and TRBJ2-1; D is unclear. The CDR3 runs to 13 residues. Trimming shortened V by 6 bases and J by 6 bases, and 12 bases separated the two germline ends. The germline V gene encodes CDR1 SEHNR and CDR2 FQNEAQ (reference sequence).